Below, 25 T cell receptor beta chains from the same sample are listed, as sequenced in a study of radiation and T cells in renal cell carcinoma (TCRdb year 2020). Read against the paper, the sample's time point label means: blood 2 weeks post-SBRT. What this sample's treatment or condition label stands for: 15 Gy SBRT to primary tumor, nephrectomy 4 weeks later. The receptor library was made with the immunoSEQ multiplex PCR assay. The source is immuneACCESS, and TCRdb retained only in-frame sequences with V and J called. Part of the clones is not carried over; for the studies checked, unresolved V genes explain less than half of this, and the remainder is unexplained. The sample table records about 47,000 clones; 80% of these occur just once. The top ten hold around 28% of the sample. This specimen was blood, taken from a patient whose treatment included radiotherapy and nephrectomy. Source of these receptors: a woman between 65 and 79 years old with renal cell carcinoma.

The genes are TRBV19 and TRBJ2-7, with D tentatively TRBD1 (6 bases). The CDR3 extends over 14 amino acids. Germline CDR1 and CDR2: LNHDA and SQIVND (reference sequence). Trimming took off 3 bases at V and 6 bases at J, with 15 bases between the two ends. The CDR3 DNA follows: TGTGCCAGTAGTATGAACAGGGTCGGGGCCGAGCAGTACTTC. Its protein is CASSMNRVGAEQYF.

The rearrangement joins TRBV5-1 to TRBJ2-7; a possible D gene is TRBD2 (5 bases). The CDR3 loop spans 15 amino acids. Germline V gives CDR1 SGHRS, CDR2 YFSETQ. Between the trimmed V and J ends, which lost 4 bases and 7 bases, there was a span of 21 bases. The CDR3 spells CASSDTGKGYGEQYF. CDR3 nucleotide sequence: TGCGCCAGCAGCGATACCGGGAAGGGATATGGGGAGCAGTACTTC. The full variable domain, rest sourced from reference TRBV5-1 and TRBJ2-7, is KAGVTQTPRYLIKTRGQQVTLSCSPISGHRSVSWYQQTPGQGLQFLFEYFSETQRNKGNFPGRFSGRQFSNSRSEMNVSTLELGDSALYLCASSDTGKGYGEQYFGPGTRLTVT.

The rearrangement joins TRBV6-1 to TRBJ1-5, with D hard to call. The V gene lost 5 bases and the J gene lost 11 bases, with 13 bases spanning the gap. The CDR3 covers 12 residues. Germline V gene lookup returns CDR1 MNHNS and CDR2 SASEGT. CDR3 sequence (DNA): TGTGCCAGCAGTTTAGAGACCGGGACCCAGCATTTT. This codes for CASSLETGTQHF.

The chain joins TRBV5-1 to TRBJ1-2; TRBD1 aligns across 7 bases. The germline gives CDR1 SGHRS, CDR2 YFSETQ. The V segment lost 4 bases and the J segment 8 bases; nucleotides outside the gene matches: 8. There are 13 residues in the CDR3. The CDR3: CASSMTGSGGYTF. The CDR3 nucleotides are TGCGCCAGCAGCATGACAGGGTCAGGGGGCTACACCTTC.

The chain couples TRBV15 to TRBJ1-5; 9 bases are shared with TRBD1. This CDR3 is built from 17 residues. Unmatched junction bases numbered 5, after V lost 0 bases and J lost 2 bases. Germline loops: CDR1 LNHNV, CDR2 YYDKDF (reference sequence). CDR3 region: CATSREATGGGNQPQHF. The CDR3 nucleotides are TGTGCCACCAGCAGAGAAGCGACAGGGGGAGGCAATCAGCCCCAGCATTTT.

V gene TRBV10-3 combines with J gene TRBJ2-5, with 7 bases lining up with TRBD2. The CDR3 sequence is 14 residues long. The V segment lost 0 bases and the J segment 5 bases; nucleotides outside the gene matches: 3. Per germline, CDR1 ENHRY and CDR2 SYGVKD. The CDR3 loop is CAISESIGGETQYF. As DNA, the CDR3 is TGTGCCATCAGTGAGTCGATCGGGGGGGAGACCCAGTACTTC.

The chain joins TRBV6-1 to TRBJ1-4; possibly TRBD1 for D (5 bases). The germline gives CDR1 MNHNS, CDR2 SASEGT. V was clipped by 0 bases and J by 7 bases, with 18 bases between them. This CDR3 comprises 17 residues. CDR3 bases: TGTGCCAGCAGTGAAGCGGGTTTCGGGGGAAGCTTTGAAAAACTGTTTTTT. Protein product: CASSEAGFGGSFEKLFF.

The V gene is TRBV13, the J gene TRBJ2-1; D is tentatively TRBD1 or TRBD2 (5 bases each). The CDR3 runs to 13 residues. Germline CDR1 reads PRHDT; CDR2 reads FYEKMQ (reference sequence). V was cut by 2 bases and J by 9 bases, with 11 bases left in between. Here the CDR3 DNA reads TGTGCCAGCAGCTTACAGGGACCCGTTGAGCAGTTCTTC. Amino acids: CASSLQGPVEQFF. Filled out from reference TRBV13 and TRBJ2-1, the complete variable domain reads AAGVIQSPRHLIKEKRETATLKCYPIPRHDTVYWYQQGPGQDPQFLISFYEKMQSDKGSIPDRFSAQQFSDYHSELNMSSLELGDSALYFCASSLQGPVEQFFGPGTRLTVL.

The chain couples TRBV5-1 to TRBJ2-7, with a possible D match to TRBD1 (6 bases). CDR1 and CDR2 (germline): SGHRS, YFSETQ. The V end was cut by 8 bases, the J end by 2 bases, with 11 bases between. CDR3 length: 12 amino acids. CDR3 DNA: TGCGCCAGTAAGGACAGCCCCTACGAGCAGTACTTC. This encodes CASKDSPYEQYF.

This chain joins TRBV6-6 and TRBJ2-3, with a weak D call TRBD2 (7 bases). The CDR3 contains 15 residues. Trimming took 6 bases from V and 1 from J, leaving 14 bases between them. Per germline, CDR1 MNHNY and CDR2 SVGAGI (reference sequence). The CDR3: CASRGGEGGTDTQYF. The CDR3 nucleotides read TGTGCCAGCAGAGGGGGGGAGGGCGGCACAGATACGCAGTATTTT.

The CDR3 loop reads CASSSGLAAGELFF. As DNA, the CDR3 is TGTGCCAGCAGTTCGGGACTAGCGGCCGGGGAGCTGTTTTTT. The chain has TRBV7-3 and TRBJ2-2; 11 positions match TRBD2. After removal of 6 bases from V and 6 bases from J, the junction contained 3 bases not matched to a gene. The CDR3 runs 14 residues. From germline, CDR1 is SGHTA and CDR2 FQGTGA.

In DNA form, the CDR3 reads TGTGCCGGACGAGTGCCATTTACCGCGCAGTACTTC. As protein: CAGRVPFTAQYF. The rearrangement uses TRBV19 and TRBJ2-7; D is uncertain. Trimming cost V 11 bases and J 9 bases, with 20 bases left between them. Per germline, CDR1 LNHDA and CDR2 SQIVND (reference sequence). The CDR3 totals 12 residues.

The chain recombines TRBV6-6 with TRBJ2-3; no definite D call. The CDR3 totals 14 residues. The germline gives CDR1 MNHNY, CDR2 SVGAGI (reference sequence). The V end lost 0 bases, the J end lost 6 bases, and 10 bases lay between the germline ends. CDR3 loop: CASSYSVGLDTQYF. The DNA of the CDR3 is TGTGCCAGCAGTTACTCTGTCGGCTTGGATACGCAGTATTTT.

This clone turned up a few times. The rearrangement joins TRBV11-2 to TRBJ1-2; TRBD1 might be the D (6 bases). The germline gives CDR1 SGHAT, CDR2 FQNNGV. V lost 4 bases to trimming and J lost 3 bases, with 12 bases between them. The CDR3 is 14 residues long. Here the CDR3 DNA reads TGTGCCAGCAGCTATTCGACAGGCGACTATGGCTACACCTTC. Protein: CASSYSTGDYGYTF.

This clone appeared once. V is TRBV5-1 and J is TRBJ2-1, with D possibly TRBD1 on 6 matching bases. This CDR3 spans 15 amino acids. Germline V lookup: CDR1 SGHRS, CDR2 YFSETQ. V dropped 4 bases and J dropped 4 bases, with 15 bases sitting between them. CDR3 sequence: CASSRSGDTYNEQFF. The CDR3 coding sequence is TGCGCCAGCAGCAGGTCAGGGGATACATACAATGAGCAGTTCTTC.

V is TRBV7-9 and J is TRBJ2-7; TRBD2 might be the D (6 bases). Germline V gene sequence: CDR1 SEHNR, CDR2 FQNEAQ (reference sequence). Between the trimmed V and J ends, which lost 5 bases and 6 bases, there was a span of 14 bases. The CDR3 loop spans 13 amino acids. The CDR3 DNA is TGTGCCAGCAGCCGGGAGAACGTTATCGAGCAGTACTTC. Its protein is CASSRENVIEQYF.

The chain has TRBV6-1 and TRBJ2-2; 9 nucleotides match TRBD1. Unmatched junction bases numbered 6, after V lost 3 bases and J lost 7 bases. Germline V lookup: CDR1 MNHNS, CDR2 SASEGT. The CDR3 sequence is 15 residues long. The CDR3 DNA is TGTGCCAGCAGTGACCGGACAGGGGCGAACGGGGAGCTGTTTTTT. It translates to CASSDRTGANGELFF.

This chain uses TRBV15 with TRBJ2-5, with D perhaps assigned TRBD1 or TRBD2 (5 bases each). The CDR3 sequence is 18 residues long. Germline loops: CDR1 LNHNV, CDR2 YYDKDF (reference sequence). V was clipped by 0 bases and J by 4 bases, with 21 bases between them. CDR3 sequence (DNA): TGTGCCACCAGCAGAGATGATGATTCGAGGGGAGTGTCAGAGACCCAGTACTTC. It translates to CATSRDDDSRGVSETQYF. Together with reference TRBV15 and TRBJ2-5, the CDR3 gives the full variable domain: DAMVIQNPRYQVTQFGKPVTLSCSQTLNHNVMYWYQQKSSQAPKLLFHYYDKDFNNEADTPDNFQSRRPNTSFCFLDIRSPGLGDTAMYLCATSRDDDSRGVSETQYFGPGTRLLVL.

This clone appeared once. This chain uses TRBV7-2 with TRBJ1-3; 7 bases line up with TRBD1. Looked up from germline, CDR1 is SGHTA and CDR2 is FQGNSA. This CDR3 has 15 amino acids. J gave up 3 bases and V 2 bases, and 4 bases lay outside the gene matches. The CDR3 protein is CASSLNRGGGNTIYF. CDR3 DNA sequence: TGTGCCAGCAGCTTAAACAGGGGAGGTGGAAACACCATATATTTT. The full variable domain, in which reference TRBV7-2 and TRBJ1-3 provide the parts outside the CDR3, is GAGVSQSPSNKVTEKGKDVELRCDPISGHTALYWYRQSLGQGLEFLIYFQGNSAPDKSGLPSDRFSAERTGGSVSTLTIQRTQQEDSAVYLCASSLNRGGGNTIYFGEGSWLTVV.

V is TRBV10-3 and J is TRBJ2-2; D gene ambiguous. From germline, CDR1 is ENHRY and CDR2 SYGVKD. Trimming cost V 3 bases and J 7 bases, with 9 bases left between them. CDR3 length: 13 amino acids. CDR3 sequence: CAISETPGGELFF. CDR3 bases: TGTGCCATCAGTGAAACCCCCGGCGGGGAGCTGTTTTTT.

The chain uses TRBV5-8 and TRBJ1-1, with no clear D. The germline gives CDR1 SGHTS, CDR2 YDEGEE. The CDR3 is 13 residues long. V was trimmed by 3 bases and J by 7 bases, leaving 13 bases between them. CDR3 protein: CASSWQASGEAFF. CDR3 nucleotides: TGTGCCAGCAGCTGGCAGGCTTCCGGTGAAGCTTTCTTT.

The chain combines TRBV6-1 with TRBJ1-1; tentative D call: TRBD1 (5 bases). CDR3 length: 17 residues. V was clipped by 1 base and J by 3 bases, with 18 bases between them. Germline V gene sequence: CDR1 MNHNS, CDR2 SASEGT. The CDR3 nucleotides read TGTGCCAGCAGTGAAGGGGATTTGTGGGGGAAGGACACTGAAGCTTTCTTT. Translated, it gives CASSEGDLWGKDTEAFF.

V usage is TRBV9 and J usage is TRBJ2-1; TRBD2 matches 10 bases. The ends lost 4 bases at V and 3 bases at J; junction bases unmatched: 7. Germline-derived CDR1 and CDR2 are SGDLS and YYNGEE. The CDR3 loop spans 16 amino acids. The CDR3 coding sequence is TGTGCCAGCAGCCCAGGACTAGCGGATTTCTACAATGAGCAGTTCTTC. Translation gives CASSPGLADFYNEQFF.

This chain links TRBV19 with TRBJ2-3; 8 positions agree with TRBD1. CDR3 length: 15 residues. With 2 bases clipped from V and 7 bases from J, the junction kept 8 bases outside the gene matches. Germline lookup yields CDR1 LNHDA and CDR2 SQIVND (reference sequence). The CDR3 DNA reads TGTGCCAGTAGTATACAGGGCCAGGGGGCGAATACGCAGTATTTT. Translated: CASSIQGQGANTQYF.

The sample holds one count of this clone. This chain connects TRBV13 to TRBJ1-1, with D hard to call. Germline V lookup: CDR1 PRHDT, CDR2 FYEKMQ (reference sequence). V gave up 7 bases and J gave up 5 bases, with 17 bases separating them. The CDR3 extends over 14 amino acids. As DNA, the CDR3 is TGTGCCAGCACCCGGTATGAGGGAGGAACTGAAGCTTTCTTT. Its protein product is CASTRYEGGTEAFF.